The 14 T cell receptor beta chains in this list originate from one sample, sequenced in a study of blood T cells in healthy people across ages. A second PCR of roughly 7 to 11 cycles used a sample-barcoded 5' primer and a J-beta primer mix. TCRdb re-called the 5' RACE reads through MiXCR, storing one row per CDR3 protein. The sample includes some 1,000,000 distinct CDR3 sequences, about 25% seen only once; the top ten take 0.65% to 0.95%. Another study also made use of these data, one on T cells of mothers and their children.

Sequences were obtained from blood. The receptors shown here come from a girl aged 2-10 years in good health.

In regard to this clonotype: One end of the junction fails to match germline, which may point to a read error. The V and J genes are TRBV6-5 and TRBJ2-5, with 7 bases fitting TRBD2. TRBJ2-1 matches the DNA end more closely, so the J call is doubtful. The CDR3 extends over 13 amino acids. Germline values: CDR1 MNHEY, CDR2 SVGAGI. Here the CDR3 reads CASSRGRGGEQFF. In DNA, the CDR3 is TGCGCCAGCAGTCGGGGGAGGGGCGGTGAGCAGTTCTTC.

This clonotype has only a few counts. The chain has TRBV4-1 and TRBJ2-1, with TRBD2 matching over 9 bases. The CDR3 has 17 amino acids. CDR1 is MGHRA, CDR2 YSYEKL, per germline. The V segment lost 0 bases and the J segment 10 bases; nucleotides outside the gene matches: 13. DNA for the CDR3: TGCGCCAGCAGCCAAGAAGAGCCGCGGGGGGGCCCTCGGGAGCAGTTCTTC. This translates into CASSQEEPRGGPREQFF.

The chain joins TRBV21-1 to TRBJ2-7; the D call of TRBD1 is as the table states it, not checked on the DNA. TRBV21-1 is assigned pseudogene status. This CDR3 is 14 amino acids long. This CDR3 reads CASSKETGSYEQYF. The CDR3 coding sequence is TGTGCCAGCAGCAAGGAGACAGGATCCTACGAGCAGTACTTC.

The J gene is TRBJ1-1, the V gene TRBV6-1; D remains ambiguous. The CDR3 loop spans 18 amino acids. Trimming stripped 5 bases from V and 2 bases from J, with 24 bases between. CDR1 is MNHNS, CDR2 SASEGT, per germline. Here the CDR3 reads CASSRNPMITAQNTEAFF. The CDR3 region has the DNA TGTGCCAGCAGTAGAAATCCGATGATCACGGCCCAAAACACTGAAGCTTTCTTT.

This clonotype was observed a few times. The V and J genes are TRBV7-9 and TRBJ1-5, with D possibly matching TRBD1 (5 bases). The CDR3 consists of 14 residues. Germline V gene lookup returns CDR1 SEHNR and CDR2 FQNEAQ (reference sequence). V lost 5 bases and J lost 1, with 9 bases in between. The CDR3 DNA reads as TGTGCCAGCAGCCCCAGGGACAGCAATCAGCCCCAGCATTTT. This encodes CASSPRDSNQPQHF.

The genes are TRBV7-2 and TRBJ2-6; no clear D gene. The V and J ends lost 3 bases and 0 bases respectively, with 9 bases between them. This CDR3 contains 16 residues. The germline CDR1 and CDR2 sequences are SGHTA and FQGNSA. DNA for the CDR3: TGTGCCAGCAGCTTTTATGGCAGCTCTGGGGCCAACGTCCTGACTTTC. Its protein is CASSFYGSSGANVLTF.

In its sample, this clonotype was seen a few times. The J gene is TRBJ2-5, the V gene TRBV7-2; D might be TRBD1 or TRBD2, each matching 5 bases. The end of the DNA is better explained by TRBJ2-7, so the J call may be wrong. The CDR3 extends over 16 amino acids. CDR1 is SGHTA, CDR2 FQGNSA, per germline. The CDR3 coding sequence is TGTGCCAGCACCCCATACGCTCTGGGGGATAGCTACGAGCAGTACTTC. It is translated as CASTPYALGDSYEQYF.

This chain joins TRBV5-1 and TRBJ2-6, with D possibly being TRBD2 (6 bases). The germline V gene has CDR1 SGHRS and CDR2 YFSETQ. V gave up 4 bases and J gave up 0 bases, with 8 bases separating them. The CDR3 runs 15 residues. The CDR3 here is CASSPGDSGANVLTF. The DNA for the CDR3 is TGCGCCAGCAGCCCGGGGGACTCTGGGGCCAACGTCCTGACTTTC.

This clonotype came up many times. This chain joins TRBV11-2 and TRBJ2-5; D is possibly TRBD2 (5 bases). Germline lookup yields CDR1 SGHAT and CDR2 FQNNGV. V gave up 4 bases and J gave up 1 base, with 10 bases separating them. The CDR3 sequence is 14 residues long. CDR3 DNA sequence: TGTGCCAGCAGCTACCGCGGAGGCCAAGAGACCCAGTACTTC. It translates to CASSYRGGQETQYF.

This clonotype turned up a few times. The CDR3: CASSLRFGDMVEQYF. The CDR3 DNA is TGCGCCAGCAGCTTGCGGTTTGGGGATATGGTCGAGCAGTACTTC. V and J are TRBV5-1 and TRBJ2-5; D is uncertain. TRBJ2-7 matches the DNA end more closely, so the J call is doubtful. The CDR3 contains 15 residues. From germline, CDR1 is SGHRS and CDR2 YFSETQ.

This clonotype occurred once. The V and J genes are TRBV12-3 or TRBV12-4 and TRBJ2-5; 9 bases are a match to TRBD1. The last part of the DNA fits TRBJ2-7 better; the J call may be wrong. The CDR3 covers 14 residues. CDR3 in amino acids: CASSRGQGPDEQYF. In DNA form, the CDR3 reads TGTGCCAGCAGTAGGGGACAGGGCCCCGACGAGCAGTACTTC.

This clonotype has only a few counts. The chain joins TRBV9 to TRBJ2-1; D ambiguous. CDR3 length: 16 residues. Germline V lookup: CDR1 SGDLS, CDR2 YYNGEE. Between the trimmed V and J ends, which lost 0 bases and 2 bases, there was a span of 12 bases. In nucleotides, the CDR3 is TGTGCCAGCAGCGTAGGGAATAGCCGAGCCTACAATGAGCAGTTCTTC. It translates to CASSVGNSRAYNEQFF.

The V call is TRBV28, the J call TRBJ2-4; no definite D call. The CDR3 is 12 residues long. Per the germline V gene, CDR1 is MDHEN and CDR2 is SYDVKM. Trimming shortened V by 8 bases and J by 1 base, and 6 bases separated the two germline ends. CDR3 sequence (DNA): TGTGCCAGCTCGCATGCCAAAAACATTCAGTACTTC. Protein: CASSHAKNIQYF.

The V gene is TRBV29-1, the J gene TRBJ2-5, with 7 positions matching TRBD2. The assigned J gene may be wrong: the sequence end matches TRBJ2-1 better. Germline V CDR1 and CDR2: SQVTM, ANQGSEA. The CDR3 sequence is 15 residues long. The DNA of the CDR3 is TGCAGCGTGAACGGGGAGGGACCTATGGACGGTGAGCAGTTCTTC. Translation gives CSVNGEGPMDGEQFF.